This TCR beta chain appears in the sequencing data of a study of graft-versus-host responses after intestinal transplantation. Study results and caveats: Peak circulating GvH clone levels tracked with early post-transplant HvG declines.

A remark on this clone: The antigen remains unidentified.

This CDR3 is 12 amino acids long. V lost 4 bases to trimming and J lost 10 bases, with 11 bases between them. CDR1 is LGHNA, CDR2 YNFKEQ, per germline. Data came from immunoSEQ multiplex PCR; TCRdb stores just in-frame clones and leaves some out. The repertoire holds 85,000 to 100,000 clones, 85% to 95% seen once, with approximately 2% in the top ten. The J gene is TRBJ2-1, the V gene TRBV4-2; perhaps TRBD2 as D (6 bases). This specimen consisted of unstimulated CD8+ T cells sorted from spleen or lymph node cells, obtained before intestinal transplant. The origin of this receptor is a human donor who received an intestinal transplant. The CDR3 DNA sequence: TGTGCCAGCAGCCCGGGACTCCTGGAGCAGTTCTTC. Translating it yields CASSPGLLEQFF.